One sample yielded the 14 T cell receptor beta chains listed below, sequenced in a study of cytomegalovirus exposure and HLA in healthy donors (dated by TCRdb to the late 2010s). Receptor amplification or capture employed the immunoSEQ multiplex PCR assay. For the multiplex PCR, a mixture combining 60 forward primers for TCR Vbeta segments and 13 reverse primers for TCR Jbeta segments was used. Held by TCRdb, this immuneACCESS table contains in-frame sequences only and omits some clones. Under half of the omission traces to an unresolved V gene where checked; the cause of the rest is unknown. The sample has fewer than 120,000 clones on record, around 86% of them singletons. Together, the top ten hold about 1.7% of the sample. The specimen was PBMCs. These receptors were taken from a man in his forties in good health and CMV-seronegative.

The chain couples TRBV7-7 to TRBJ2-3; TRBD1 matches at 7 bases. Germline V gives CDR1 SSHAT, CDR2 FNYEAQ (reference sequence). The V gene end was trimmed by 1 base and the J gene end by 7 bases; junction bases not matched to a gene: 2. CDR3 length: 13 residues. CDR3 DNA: TGTGCCAGCAGCTTAGACAGGGGCAATACGCAGTATTTT. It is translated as CASSLDRGNTQYF.

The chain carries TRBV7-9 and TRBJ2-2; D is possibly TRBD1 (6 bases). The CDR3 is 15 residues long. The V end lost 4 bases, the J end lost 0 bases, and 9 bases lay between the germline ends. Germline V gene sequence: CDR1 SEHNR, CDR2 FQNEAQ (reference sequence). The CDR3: CASSSTGPNTGELFF. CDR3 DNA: TGTGCCAGCAGCTCTACAGGGCCGAACACCGGGGAGCTGTTTTTT.

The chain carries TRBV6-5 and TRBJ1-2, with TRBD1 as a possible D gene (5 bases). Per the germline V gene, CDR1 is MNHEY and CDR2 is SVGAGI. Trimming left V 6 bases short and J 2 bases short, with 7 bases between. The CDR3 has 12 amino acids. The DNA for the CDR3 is TGTGCCAGCAGCCCAGGGAACTATGGCTACACCTTC. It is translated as CASSPGNYGYTF.

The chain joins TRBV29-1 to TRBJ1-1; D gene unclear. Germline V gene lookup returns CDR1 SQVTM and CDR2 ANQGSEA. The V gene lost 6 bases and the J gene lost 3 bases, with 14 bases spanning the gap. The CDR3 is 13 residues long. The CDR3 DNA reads TGCAGCGTCGGCCATAAAGCGGACACTGAAGCTTTCTTT. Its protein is CSVGHKADTEAFF.

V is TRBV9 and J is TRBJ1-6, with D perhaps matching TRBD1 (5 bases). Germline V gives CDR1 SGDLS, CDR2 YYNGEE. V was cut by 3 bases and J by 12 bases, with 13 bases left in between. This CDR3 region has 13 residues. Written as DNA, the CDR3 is TGTGCCAGCAGCGACGCGAGGAGGGGACCCCTCCACTTT. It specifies CASSDARRGPLHF.

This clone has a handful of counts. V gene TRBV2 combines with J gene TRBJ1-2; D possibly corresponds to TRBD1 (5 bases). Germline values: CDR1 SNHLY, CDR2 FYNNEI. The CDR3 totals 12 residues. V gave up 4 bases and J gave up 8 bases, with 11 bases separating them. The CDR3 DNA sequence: TGTGCCAGCAGTGTTAGGGGAGGCGGCTACACCTTC. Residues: CASSVRGGGYTF.

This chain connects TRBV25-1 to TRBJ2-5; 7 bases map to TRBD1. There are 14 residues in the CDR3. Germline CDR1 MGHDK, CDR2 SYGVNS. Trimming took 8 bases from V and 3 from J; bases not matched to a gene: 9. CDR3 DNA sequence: TGTGCCAGCCGGGGACAGTCCCAGGAAGAGACCCAGTACTTC. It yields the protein CASRGQSQEETQYF.

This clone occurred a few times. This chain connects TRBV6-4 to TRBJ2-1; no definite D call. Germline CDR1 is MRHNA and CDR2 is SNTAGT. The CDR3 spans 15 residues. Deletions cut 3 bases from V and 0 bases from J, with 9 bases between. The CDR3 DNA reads TGTGCCAGCAGTGAGCGAAGGAGCTCCTACAATGAGCAGTTCTTC. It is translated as CASSERRSSYNEQFF.

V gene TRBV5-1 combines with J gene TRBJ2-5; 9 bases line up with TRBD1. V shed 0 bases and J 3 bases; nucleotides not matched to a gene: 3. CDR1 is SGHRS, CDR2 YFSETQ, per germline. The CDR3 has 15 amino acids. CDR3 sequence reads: CASSLAGTGKETQYF. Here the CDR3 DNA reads TGCGCCAGCAGCTTGGCAGGGACAGGGAAAGAGACCCAGTACTTC.

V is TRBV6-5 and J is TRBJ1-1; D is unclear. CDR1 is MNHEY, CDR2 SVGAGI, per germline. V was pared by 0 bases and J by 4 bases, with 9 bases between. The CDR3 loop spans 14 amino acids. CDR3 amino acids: CASSYSRGPTEAFF. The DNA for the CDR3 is TGTGCCAGCAGTTACTCAAGAGGTCCCACTGAAGCTTTCTTT.

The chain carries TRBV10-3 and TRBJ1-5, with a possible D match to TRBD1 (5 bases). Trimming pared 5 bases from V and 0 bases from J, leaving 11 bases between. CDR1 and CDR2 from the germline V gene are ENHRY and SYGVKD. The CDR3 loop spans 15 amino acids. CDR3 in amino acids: CAISRGDSSNQPQHF. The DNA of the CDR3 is TGTGCCATCAGTCGGGGGGATAGTAGCAATCAGCCCCAGCATTTT.

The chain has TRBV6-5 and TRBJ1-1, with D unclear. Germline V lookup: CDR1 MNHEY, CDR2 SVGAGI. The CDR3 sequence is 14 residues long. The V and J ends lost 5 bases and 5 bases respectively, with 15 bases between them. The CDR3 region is CASSLVRGWTEAFF. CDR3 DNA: TGTGCCAGCAGTCTCGTCCGGGGATGGACTGAAGCTTTCTTT.

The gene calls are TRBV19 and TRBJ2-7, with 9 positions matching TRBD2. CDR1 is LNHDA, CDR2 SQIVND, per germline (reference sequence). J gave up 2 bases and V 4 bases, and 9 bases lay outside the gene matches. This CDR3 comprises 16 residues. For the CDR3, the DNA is TGTGCCAGTAGTACCCTCGCTAGCGGGATTCCCTACGAGCAGTACTTC. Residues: CASSTLASGIPYEQYF. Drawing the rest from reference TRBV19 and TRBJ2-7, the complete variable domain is DGGITQSPKYLFRKEGQNVTLSCEQNLNHDAMYWYRQDPGQGLRLIYYSQIVNDFQKGDIAEGYSVSREKKESFPLTVTSAQKNPTAFYLCASSTLASGIPYEQYFGPGTRLTVT.

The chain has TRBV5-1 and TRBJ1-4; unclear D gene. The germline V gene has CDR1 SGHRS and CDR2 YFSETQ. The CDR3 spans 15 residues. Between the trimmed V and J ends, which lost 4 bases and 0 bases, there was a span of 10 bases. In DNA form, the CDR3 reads TGCGCCAGCAGCCTCGACACCGCAACTAATGAAAAACTGTTTTTT. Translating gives CASSLDTATNEKLFF.